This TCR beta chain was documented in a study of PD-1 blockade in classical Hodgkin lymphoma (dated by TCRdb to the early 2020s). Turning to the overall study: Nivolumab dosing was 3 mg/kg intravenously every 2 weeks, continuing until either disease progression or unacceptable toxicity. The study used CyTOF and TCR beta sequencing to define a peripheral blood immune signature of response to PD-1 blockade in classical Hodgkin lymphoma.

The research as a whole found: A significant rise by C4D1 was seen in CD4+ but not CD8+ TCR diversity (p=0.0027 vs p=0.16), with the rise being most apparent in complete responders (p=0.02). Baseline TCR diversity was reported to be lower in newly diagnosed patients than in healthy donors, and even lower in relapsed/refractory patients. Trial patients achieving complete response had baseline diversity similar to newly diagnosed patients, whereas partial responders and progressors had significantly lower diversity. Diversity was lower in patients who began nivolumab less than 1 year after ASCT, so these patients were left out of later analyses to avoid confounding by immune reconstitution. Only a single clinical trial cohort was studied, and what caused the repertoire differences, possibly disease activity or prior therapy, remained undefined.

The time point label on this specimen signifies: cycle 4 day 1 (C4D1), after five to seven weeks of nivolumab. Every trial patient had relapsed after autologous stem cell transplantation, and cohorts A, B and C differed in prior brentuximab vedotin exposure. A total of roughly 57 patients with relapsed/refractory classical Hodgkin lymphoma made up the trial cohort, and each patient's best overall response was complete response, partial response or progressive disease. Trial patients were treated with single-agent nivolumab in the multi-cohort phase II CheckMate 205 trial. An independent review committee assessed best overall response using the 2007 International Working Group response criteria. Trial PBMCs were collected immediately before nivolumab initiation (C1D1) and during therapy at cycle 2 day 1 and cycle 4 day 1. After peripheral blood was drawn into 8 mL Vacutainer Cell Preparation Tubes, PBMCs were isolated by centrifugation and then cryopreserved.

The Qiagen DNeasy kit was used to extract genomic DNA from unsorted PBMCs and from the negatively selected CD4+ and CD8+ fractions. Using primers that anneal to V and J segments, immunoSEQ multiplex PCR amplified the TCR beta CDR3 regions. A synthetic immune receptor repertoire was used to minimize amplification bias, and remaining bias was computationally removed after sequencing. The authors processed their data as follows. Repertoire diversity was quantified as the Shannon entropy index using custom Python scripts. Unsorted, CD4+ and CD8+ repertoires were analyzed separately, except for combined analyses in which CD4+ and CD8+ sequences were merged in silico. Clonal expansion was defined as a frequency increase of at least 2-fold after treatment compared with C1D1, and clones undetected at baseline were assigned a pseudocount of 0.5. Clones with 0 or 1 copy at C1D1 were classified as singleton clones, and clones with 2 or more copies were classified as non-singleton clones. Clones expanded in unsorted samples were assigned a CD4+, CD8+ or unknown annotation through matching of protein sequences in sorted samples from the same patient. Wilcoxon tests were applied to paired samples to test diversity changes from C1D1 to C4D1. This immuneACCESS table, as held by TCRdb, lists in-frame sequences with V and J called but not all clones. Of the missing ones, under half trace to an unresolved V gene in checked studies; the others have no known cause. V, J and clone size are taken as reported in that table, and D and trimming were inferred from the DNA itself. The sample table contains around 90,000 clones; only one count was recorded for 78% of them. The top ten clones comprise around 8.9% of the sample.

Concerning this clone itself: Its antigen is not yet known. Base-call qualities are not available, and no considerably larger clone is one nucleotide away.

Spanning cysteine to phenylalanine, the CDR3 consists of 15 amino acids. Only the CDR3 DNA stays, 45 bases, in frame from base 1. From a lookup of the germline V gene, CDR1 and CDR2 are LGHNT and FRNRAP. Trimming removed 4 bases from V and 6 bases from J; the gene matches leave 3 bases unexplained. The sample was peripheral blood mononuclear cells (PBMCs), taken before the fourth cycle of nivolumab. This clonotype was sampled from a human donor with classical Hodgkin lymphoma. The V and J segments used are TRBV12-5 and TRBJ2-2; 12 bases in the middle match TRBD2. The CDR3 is CASGSPSGGAGELFF. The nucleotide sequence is TGTGCTAGTGGTTCCCCTAGCGGGGGGGCCGGGGAGCTGTTTTTT.